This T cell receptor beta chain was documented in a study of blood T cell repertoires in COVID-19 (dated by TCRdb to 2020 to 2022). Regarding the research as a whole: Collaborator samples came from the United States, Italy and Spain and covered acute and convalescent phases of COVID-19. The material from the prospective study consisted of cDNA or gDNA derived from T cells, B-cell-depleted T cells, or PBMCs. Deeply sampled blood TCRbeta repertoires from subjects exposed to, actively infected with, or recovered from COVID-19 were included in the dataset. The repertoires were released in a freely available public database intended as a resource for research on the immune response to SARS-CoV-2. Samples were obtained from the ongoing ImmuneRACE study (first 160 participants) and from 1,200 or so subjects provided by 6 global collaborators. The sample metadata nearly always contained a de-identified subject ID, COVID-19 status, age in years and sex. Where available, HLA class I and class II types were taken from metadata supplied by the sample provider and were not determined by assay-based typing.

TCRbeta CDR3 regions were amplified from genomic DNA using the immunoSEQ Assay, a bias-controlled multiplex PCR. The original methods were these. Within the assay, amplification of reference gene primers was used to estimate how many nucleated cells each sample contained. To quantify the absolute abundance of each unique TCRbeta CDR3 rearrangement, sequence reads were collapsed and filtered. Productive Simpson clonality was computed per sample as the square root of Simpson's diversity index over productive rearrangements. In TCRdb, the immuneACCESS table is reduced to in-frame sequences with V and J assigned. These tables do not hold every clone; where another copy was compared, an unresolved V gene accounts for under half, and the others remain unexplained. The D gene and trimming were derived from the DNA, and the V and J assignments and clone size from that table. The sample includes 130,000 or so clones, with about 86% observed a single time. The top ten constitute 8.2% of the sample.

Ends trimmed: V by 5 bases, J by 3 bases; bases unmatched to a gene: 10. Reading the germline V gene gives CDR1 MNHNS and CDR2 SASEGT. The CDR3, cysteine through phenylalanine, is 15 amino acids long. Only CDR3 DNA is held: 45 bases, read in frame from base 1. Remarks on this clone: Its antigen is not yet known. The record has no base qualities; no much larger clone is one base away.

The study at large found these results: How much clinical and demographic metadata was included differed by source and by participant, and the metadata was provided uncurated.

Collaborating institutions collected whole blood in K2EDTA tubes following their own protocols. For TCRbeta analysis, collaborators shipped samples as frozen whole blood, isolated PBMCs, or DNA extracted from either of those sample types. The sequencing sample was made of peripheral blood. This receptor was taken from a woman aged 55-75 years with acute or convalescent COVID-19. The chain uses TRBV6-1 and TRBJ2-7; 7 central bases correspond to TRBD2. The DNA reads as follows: TGTGCCAGCAGTCTCGGGGGGAGTCGGGGCTACGAGCAGTACTTC. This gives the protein CASSLGGSRGYEQYF.